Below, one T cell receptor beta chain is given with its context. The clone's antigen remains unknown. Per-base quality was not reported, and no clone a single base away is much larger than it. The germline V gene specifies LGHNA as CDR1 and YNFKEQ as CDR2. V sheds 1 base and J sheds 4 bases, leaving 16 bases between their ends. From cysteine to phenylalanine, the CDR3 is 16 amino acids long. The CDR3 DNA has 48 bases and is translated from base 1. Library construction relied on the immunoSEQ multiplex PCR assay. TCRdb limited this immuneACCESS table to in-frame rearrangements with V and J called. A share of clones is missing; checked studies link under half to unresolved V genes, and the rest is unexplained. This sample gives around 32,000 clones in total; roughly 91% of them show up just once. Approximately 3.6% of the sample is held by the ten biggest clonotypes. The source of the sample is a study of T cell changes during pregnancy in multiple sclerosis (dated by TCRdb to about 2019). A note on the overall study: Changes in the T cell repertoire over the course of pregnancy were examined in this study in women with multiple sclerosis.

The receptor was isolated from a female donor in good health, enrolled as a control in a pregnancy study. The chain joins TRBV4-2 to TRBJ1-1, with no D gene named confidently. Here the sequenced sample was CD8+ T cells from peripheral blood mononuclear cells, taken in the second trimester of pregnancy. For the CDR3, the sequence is CASSQGREGRGTEAFF. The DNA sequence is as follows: TGTGCCAGCAGCCAAGGACGAGAAGGCCGGGGCACTGAAGCTTTCTTT.